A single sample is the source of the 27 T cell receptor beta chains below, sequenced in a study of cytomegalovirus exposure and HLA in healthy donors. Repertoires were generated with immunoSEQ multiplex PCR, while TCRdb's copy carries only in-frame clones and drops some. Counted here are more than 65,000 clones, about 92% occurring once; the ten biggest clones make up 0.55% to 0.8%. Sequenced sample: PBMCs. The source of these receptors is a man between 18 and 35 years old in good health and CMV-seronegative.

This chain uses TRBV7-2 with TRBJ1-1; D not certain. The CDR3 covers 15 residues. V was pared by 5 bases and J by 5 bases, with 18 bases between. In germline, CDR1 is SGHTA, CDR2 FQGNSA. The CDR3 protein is CASSPAAGMGTEAFF. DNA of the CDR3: TGTGCCAGCAGCCCAGCGGCGGGGATGGGGACTGAAGCTTTCTTT.

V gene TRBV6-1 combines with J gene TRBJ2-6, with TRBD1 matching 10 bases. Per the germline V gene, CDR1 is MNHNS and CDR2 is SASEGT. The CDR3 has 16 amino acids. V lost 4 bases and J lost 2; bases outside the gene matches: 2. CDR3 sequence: CASSGGQGTGANVLTF. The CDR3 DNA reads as TGTGCCAGCAGTGGGGGACAGGGGACTGGGGCCAACGTCCTGACTTTC.

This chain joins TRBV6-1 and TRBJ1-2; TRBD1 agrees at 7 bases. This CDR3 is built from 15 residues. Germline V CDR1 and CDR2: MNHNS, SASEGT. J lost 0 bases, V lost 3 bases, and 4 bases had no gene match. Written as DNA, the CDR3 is TGTGCCAGCAGTGATGGACAGGCAGCTAACTATGGCTACACCTTC. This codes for CASSDGQAANYGYTF.

DNA for the CDR3: TGTGCCAGCAGGCTAGGACAGGGAAGAACTAATGAAAAACTGTTTTTT. Translating gives CASRLGQGRTNEKLFF. This chain connects TRBV2 to TRBJ1-4, with 8 bases identical to TRBD1. This CDR3 region has 16 residues. Losses at the gene ends were 6 bases for V and 1 base for J; bases not matched to a gene: 7. CDR1 SNHLY and CDR2 FYNNEI come from the germline V gene.

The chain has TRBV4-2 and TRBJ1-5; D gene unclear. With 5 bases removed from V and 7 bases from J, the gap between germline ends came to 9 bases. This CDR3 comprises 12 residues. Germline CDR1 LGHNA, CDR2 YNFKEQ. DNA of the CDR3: TGTGCCAGCAGCTTCGGGGTGCAGCCCCAGCATTTT. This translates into CASSFGVQPQHF.

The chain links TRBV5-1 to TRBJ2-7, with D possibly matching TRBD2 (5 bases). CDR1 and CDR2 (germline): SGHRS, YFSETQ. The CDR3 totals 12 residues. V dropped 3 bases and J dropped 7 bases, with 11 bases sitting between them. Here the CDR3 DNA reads TGCGCCAGCAGCTCTGGGCCGGGGGAGCAGTACTTC. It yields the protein CASSSGPGEQYF.

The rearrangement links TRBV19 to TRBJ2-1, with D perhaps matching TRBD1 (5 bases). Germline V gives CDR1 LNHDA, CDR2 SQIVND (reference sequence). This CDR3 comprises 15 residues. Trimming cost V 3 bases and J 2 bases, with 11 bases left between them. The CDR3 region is CASSIDGAAYNEQFF. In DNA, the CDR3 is TGTGCCAGTAGTATTGATGGGGCGGCCTACAATGAGCAGTTCTTC. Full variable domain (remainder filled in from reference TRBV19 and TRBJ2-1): DGGITQSPKYLFRKEGQNVTLSCEQNLNHDAMYWYRQDPGQGLRLIYYSQIVNDFQKGDIAEGYSVSREKKESFPLTVTSAQKNPTAFYLCASSIDGAAYNEQFFGPGTRLTVL.

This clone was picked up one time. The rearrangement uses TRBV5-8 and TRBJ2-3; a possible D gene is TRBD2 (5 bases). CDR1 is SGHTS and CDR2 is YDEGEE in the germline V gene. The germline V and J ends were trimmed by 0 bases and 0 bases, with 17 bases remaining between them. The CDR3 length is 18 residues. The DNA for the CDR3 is TGTGCCAGCAGCTTGGCCATTTGGACGACTACTAGCACAGATACGCAGTATTTT. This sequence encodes CASSLAIWTTTSTDTQYF.

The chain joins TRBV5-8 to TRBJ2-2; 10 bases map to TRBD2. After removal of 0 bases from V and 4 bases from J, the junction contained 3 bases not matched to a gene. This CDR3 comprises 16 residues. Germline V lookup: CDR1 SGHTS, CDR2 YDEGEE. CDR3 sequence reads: CASSLVLAGITGELFF. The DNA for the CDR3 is TGTGCCAGCAGCTTGGTACTAGCGGGGATCACCGGGGAGCTGTTTTTT. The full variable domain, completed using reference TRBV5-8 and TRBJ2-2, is EAGVTQSPTHLIKTRGQQATLRCSPISGHTSVYWYQQALGLGLQFLLWYDEGEERNRGNFPPRFSGRQFPNYSSELNVNALELEDSALYLCASSLVLAGITGELFFGEGSRLTVL.

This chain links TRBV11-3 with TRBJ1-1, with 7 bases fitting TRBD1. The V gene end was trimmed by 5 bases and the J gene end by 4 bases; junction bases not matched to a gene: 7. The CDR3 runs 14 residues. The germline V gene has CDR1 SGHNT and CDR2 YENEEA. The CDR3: CASSAGQRLTEAFF. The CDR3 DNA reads TGTGCCAGCAGCGCGGGACAGAGGCTCACTGAAGCTTTCTTT. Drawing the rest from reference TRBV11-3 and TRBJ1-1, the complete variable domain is EAGVVQSPRYKIIEKKQPVAFWCNPISGHNTLYWYLQNLGQGPELLIRYENEEAVDDSQLPKDRFSAERLKGVDSTLKIQPAELGDSAVYLCASSAGQRLTEAFFGQGTRLTVV.

The CDR3 DNA follows: TGTGCCAGCAGCTTGGACTTCGCAGGAAGCTCCTACGAGCAGTACTTC. Encoded protein: CASSLDFAGSSYEQYF. The rearrangement joins TRBV5-4 to TRBJ2-7; D uncertain. Germline CDR1 reads SGHNT; CDR2 reads YYREEE (reference sequence). The CDR3 extends over 16 amino acids. V was cut by 0 bases and J by 0 bases, with 13 bases left in between.

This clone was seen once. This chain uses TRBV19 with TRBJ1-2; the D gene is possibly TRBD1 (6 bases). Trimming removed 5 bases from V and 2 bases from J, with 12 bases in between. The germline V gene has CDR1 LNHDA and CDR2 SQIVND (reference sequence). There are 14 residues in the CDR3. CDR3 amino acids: CASSGAGANYGYTF. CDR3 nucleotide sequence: TGTGCCAGTAGTGGGGCAGGGGCCAACTATGGCTACACCTTC.

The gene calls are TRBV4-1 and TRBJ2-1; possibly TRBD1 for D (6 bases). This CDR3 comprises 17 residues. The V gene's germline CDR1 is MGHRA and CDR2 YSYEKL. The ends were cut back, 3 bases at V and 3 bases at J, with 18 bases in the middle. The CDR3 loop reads CASSHTPRDTGYNEQFF. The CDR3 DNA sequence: TGCGCCAGCAGCCATACCCCTCGGGACACCGGCTACAATGAGCAGTTCTTC.

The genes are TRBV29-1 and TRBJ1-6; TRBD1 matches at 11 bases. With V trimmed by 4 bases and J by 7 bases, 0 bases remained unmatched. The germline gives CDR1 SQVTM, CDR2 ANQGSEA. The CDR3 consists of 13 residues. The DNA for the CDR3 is TGCAGCGTTGGGACAGGGGGCAATTCACCCCTCCACTTT. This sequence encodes CSVGTGGNSPLHF.

CDR3 residues: CASSFFMMGPQIYEQYF. In nucleotides, the CDR3 is TGTGCCAGCAGCTTTTTTATGATGGGCCCTCAAATATACGAGCAGTACTTC. This chain uses TRBV7-2 with TRBJ2-7, with unresolved D. The CDR3 has 17 residues. The germline gives CDR1 SGHTA, CDR2 FQGNSA. V lost 3 bases, J lost 4 bases, and 22 bases lay in between.

The CDR3 here is CASSRRTVTTNEKLFF. CDR3 in DNA: TGCGCCAGCAGCCGGAGGACAGTTACAACTAATGAAAAACTGTTTTTT. The rearrangement joins TRBV4-1 to TRBJ1-4; D is perhaps TRBD1 (6 bases). The CDR3 loop spans 16 amino acids. Germline loops: CDR1 MGHRA, CDR2 YSYEKL. Trimming shortened V by 4 bases and J by 0 bases, and 12 bases separated the two germline ends.

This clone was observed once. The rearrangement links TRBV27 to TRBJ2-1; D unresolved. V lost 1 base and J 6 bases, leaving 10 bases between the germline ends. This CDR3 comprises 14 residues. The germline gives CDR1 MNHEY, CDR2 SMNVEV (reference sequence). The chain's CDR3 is CASSLYPGSNEQFF. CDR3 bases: TGTGCCAGCAGTTTATACCCAGGATCCAATGAGCAGTTCTTC.

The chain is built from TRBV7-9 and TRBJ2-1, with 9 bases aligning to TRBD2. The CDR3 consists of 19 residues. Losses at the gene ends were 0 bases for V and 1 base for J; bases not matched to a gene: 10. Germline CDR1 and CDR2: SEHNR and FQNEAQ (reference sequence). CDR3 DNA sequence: TGTGCCAGCAGCTTAGCGGGGCGGGAGGGCCGTTGGTCCTACAATGAGCAGTTCTTC. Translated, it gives CASSLAGREGRWSYNEQFF.

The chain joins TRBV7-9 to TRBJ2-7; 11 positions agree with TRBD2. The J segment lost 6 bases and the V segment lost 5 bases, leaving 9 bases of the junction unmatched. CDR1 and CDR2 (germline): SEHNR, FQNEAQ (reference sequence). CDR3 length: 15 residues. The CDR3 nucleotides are TGTGCCAGCAGCACACTGACTAGCGGGATCGGCGAGCAGTACTTC. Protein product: CASSTLTSGIGEQYF.

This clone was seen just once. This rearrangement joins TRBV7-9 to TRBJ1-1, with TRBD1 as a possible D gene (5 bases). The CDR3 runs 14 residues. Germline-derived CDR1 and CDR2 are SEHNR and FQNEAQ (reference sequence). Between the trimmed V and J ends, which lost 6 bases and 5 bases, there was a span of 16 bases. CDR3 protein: CASSPSGGGTEAFF. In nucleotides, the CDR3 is TGTGCCAGCAGTCCCTCCGGGGGTGGGACTGAAGCTTTCTTT.

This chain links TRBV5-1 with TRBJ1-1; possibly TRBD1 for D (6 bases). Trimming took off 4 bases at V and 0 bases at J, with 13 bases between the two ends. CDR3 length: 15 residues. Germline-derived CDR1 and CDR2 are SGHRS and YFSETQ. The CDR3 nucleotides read TGCGCCAGCAGCCTATCCAACAGGGTGAACACTGAAGCTTTCTTT. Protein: CASSLSNRVNTEAFF. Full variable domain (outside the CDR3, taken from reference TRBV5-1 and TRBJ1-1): KAGVTQTPRYLIKTRGQQVTLSCSPISGHRSVSWYQQTPGQGLQFLFEYFSETQRNKGNFPGRFSGRQFSNSRSEMNVSTLELGDSALYLCASSLSNRVNTEAFFGQGTRLTVV.

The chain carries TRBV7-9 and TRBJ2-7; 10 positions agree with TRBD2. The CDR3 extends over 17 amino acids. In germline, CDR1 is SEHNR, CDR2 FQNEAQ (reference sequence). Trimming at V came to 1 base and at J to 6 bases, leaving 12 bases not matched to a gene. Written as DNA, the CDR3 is TGTGCCAGCAGCTTAGGGTATCAAGGACTAGCGGTCCCCGAGCAGTACTTC. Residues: CASSLGYQGLAVPEQYF.

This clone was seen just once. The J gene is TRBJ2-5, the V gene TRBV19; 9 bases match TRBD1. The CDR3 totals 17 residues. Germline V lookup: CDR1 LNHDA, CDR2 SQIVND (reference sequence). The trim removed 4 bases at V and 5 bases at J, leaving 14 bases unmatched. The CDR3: CASSRASGTGRIETQYF. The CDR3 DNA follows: TGTGCCAGTAGTAGGGCCTCCGGGACAGGGAGGATCGAGACCCAGTACTTC.

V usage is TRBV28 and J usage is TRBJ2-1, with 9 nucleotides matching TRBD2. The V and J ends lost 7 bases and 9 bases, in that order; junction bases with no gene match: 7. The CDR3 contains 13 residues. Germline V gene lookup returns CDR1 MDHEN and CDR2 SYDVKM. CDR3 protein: CASKTSGSPEQFF. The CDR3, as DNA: TGTGCCAGCAAAACTAGCGGGTCACCTGAGCAGTTCTTC.

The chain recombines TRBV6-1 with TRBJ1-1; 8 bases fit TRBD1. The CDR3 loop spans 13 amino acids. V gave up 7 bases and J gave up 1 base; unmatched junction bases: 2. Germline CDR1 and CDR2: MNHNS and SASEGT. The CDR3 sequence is CASTDRGNTEAFF. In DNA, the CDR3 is TGTGCCAGCACCGACAGGGGGAACACTGAAGCTTTCTTT.

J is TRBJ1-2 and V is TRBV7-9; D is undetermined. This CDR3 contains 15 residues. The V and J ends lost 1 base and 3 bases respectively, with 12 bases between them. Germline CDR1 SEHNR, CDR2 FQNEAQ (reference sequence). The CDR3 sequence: CASSLVAGMDYGYTF. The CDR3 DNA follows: TGTGCCAGCAGCTTAGTCGCGGGAATGGACTATGGCTACACCTTC.

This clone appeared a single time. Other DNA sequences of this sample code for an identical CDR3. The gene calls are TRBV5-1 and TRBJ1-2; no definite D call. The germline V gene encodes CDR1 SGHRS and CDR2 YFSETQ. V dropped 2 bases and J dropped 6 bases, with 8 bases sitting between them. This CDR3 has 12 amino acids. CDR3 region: CASSFGGNGYTF. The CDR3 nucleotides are TGCGCCAGCAGCTTCGGCGGGAATGGCTACACCTTC.